This T cell receptor (beta chain) stems from a study of shared clonotypes between healthy human individuals. V lost 3 bases to trimming and J lost 12 bases; unmatched junction nucleotides: 12. Germline V gene sequence: CDR1 MDHEN, CDR2 SYDVKM. The CDR3 covers 14 residues. The protocol was immunoSEQ multiplex PCR, while the TCRdb copy is restricted to in-frame clones and leaves out a portion. The sample has around 700,000 clones, 73% seen once; the top ten hold 1.5% to 2%. The chain employs TRBV28 and TRBJ2-7, with 9 bases matching TRBD2. Sequencing was carried out using memory CD4+ T cells sorted from blood. The subset is: CD45RA-negative fraction. This clonotype was sampled from a woman aged 25-40 years in good health. The CDR3 protein is CASSFLSGSPILYF. Here the CDR3 DNA reads TGTGCCAGCAGTTTTCTTAGCGGGAGCCCCATATTGTACTTC. Supplemented by reference TRBV28 and TRBJ2-7, the full variable domain reads DVKVTQSSRYLVKRTGEKVFLECVQDMDHENMFWYRQDPGLGLRLIYFSYDVKMKEKGDIPEGYSVSREKKERFSLILESASTNQTSMYLCASSFLSGSPILYFGPGTRLTVT.